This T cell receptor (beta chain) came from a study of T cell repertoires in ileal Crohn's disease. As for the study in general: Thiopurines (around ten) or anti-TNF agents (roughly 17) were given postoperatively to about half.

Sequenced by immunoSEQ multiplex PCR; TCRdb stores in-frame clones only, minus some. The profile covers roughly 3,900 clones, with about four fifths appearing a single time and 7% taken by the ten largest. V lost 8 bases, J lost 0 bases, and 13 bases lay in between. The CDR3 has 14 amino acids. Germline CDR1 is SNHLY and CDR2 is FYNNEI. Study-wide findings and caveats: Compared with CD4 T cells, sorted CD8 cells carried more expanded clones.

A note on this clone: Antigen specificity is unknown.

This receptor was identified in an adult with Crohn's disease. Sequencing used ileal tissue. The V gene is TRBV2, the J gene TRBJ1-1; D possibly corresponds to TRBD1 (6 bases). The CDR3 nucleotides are TGTGCCAGCGGCCAGGACAGCCTGAACACTGAAGCTTTCTTT. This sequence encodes CASGQDSLNTEAFF.